Below are 20 T cell receptor beta chains sequenced from a single sample in a study of blood T cell repertoires in COVID-19. Here immunoSEQ multiplex PCR was the method, and the copy in TCRdb shows in-frame clones only, minus some. The repertoire consists of roughly 270,000 clones, with less than 85% occurring once and the leading ten covering roughly 2.6%. The source material was PBMCs or T cells enriched from blood (not recorded which). Every receptor here comes from a woman between 45 and 60 years old who had recovered from COVID-19.

Note on this clone: Other nucleotide sequences in the sample specify the same CDR3. The V gene is TRBV27, the J gene TRBJ1-1; no reliable D call. Deletions cut 3 bases from V and 2 bases from J, with 7 bases between. This CDR3 region has 13 residues. In germline, CDR1 is MNHEY, CDR2 SMNVEV (reference sequence). In nucleotides, the CDR3 is TGTGCCAGCAGTTTGGGCAGAAACACTGAAGCTTTCTTT. Amino acid sequence: CASSLGRNTEAFF.

The chain has TRBV28 and TRBJ2-1, with D perhaps matching TRBD2 (7 bases). This CDR3 is built from 14 residues. Per germline, CDR1 MDHEN and CDR2 SYDVKM. Trimming shortened V by 9 bases and J by 3 bases, and 15 bases separated the two germline ends. The CDR3 loop is CASAGAPDYNEQFF. The CDR3 DNA sequence: TGTGCCAGTGCGGGGGCGCCAGACTACAATGAGCAGTTCTTC. The whole variable domain, filled in from reference TRBV28 and TRBJ2-1, reads DVKVTQSSRYLVKRTGEKVFLECVQDMDHENMFWYRQDPGLGLRLIYFSYDVKMKEKGDIPEGYSVSREKKERFSLILESASTNQTSMYLCASAGAPDYNEQFFGPGTRLTVL.

This clone was found once. V is TRBV5-1 and J is TRBJ1-2, with D possibly matching TRBD1 (6 bases). Germline V lookup: CDR1 SGHRS, CDR2 YFSETQ. Trimming shortened V by 4 bases and J by 6 bases, and 19 bases separated the two germline ends. This CDR3 is built from 15 residues. The chain's CDR3 is CASSRSQGREDGYTF. The CDR3 nucleotides are TGCGCCAGCAGCAGATCACAGGGACGGGAAGATGGCTACACCTTC.

The chain links TRBV11-2 to TRBJ1-5; 7 bases align to TRBD1. The CDR3 is 16 residues long. Per the germline V gene, CDR1 is SGHAT and CDR2 is FQNNGV. V dropped 5 bases and J dropped 2; count of bases not matched to a gene: 9. CDR3 in DNA: TGTGCCAGCAGCCACTCCACAGGGGTTGGCAATCAGCCCCAGCATTTT. It encodes CASSHSTGVGNQPQHF.

The gene calls are TRBV6-4 and TRBJ1-2; 7 nucleotides match TRBD1. CDR1 and CDR2 from the germline V gene are MRHNA and SNTAGT. Trimming took 3 bases from V and 8 from J; bases not matched to a gene: 12. The CDR3 runs 15 residues. CDR3 amino acids: CASSDGWTGRGGYTF. The CDR3 DNA reads TGTGCCAGCAGTGATGGATGGACAGGACGTGGGGGCTACACCTTC.

The rearrangement joins TRBV30 to TRBJ1-2; D remains ambiguous. Germline loops: CDR1 GTSNPN, CDR2 SVGIG (reference sequence). The CDR3 is 12 amino acids. The V end was cut by 2 bases, the J end by 2 bases, with 6 bases between. The CDR3 loop is CAWSHFNYGYTF. The CDR3, as DNA: TGTGCCTGGAGTCACTTCAACTATGGCTACACCTTC.

This CDR3 reads CASSPTGQGNEKLFF. CDR3 bases: TGTGCCAGCTCACCAACGGGACAGGGGAATGAAAAACTGTTTTTT. The J gene is TRBJ1-4, the V gene TRBV18, with 10 positions matching TRBD1. Germline CDR1 reads KGHSH; CDR2 reads LQKENI. Germline trimming cut 2 bases from V and 5 bases from J; bases unmatched to any gene: 2. The CDR3 is made up of 15 amino acids.

The chain uses TRBV7-2 and TRBJ2-7; TRBD2 matches 16 bases. Germline V gives CDR1 SGHTA, CDR2 FQGNSA. V lost 5 bases and J lost 3; bases outside the gene matches: 13. The CDR3 is 19 amino acids. The CDR3 DNA reads as TGTGCCAGCAGCACCTCCACCCCAGGGACTAGCGGGAGGGGCTACGAGCAGTACTTC. Residues: CASSTSTPGTSGRGYEQYF.

This clone has just a few counts. This rearrangement joins TRBV7-9 to TRBJ1-3, with 8 bases fitting TRBD1. Germline V lookup: CDR1 SEHNR, CDR2 FQNEAQ (reference sequence). Trimming at V came to 4 bases and at J to 1 base, leaving 3 bases not matched to a gene. This CDR3 region has 15 residues. In DNA form, the CDR3 reads TGTGCCAGCAGCTCACAGGGGGTATCTGGAAACACCATATATTTT. It translates to CASSSQGVSGNTIYF.

The chain carries TRBV11-3 and TRBJ2-2; TRBD1 agrees at 7 bases. CDR1 is SGHNT and CDR2 is YENEEA in the germline V gene. This CDR3 contains 15 residues. V shed 5 bases, J shed 1 base, and the junction held 4 bases outside the gene matches. The chain's CDR3 is CASSLRTGNTGELFF. For the CDR3, the DNA is TGTGCCAGCAGCCTAAGGACAGGGAACACCGGGGAGCTGTTTTTT.

This rearrangement joins TRBV19 to TRBJ2-7, with D possibly being TRBD1 (6 bases). The CDR3 spans 15 residues. Between the trimmed V and J ends, which lost 6 bases and 2 bases, there was a span of 17 bases. Germline V lookup: CDR1 LNHDA, CDR2 SQIVND (reference sequence). The CDR3 DNA reads TGTGCCAGTAGGCTCAAAGGGGACACAGCCTACGAGCAGTACTTC. It codes for CASRLKGDTAYEQYF.

This chain uses TRBV5-1 with TRBJ2-2; 9 positions agree with TRBD1. Germline V lookup: CDR1 SGHRS, CDR2 YFSETQ. This CDR3 comprises 16 residues. The J segment lost 5 bases and the V segment lost 1 base, leaving 6 bases of the junction unmatched. The CDR3: CASSLLGQGPTGELFF. The CDR3 DNA sequence: TGCGCCAGCAGCTTGTTGGGACAGGGTCCAACCGGGGAGCTGTTTTTT.

The J gene is TRBJ1-3, the V gene TRBV6-1, with 8 bases identical to TRBD1. The CDR3 has 15 amino acids. CDR1 MNHNS and CDR2 SASEGT come from the germline V gene. The junction had 5 bases not matched to a gene; V was cut back by 3 bases and J by 4 bases. The CDR3 region is CASSDRGLGGNTIYF. DNA of the CDR3: TGTGCCAGCAGTGACAGGGGGCTAGGAGGAAACACCATATATTTT.

The chain is built from TRBV5-8 and TRBJ2-7; 12 bases match TRBD1. This CDR3 has 16 amino acids. J gave up 0 bases and V 4 bases, and 5 bases lay outside the gene matches. Per germline, CDR1 SGHTS and CDR2 YDEGEE. The CDR3 spells CASSNRDRGHSYEQYF. For the CDR3, the DNA is TGTGCCAGCAGCAACCGGGACAGGGGGCACTCCTACGAGCAGTACTTC.

This clone was recorded many times. The V and J genes are TRBV18 and TRBJ2-2; D call uncertain. The CDR3 loop spans 12 amino acids. Looked up from germline, CDR1 is KGHSH and CDR2 is LQKENI. V was pared by 2 bases and J by 6 bases, with 4 bases between. CDR3 DNA sequence: TGTGCCAGCTCACCATCCTCCGGGGAGCTGTTTTTT. It specifies CASSPSSGELFF.

This clone was counted a single time. This chain links TRBV29-1 with TRBJ2-1, with TRBD2 as a possible D gene (6 bases). This CDR3 region has 12 residues. Between the trimmed V and J ends, which lost 7 bases and 6 bases, there was a span of 13 bases. The V gene's germline CDR1 is SQVTM and CDR2 ANQGSEA. The CDR3 DNA is TGCAGCGCCTCGACTAGTAGCAATGAGCAGTTCTTC. Translated: CSASTSSNEQFF.

This chain uses TRBV29-1 with TRBJ1-1; 8 nucleotides agree with TRBD1. The V and J ends lost 6 bases and 4 bases, in that order; junction bases with no gene match: 13. Germline V gives CDR1 SQVTM, CDR2 ANQGSEA. The CDR3 totals 15 residues. The CDR3 sequence is CSVRTLLTGATEAFF. For the CDR3, the DNA is TGCAGCGTACGAACCCTCTTGACAGGGGCCACTGAAGCTTTCTTT.

This clone was detected only once. The rearrangement joins TRBV14 to TRBJ1-2; possible D gene TRBD1, 6 bases. CDR1 is SGHDN, CDR2 FVKESK, per germline. This CDR3 has 12 residues. The germline V and J ends were trimmed by 5 bases and 7 bases, with 11 bases remaining between them. CDR3 sequence: CASSSQGFGYTF. The CDR3 DNA is TGTGCCAGCAGCAGCCAGGGGTTTGGCTACACCTTC.

The J gene is TRBJ2-5, the V gene TRBV19; maybe TRBD1 (5 bases). This CDR3 spans 13 amino acids. V was trimmed by 3 bases and J by 3 bases, leaving 8 bases between them. Germline V gives CDR1 LNHDA, CDR2 SQIVND (reference sequence). CDR3 loop: CASSMGQEETQYF. The CDR3 region has the DNA TGTGCCAGTAGTATGGGGCAAGAAGAGACCCAGTACTTC.

The gene calls are TRBV19 and TRBJ2-3; maybe TRBD2 (5 bases). V lost 3 bases and J lost 5, with 27 bases in between. From germline, CDR1 is LNHDA and CDR2 SQIVND (reference sequence). There are 19 residues in the CDR3. CDR3 amino acids: CASSIKWRKAFTGVDTQYF. Written as DNA, the CDR3 is TGTGCCAGTAGTATTAAGTGGAGGAAGGCTTTTACGGGTGTAGATACGCAGTATTTT.